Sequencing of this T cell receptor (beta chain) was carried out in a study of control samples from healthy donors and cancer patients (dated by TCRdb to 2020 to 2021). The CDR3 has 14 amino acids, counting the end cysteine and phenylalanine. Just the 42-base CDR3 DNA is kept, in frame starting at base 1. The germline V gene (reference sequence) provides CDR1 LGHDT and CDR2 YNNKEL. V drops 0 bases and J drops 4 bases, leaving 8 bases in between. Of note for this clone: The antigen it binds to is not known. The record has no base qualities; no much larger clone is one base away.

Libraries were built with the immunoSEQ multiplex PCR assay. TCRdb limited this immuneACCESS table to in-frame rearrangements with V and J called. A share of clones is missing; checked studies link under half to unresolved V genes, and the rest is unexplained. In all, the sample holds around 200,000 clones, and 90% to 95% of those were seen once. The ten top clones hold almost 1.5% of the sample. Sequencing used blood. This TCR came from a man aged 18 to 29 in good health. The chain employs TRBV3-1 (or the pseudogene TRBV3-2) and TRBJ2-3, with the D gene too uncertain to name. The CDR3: CASSQESSADTQYF. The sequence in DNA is TGTGCCAGCAGCCAAGAATCCTCGGCAGATACGCAGTATTTT.